This T cell receptor (beta chain) is drawn from a study of control samples from healthy donors and cancer patients. The data were produced by immunoSEQ multiplex PCR, yet TCRdb's version contains in-frame clones alone and is incomplete. This table has roughly 100,000 clones, almost 90% appearing once. This CDR3 is 14 amino acids long. V gave up 3 bases and J gave up 1 base, with 9 bases separating them. In germline, CDR1 is SGHAT, CDR2 FQNNGV. The V call is TRBV11-2, the J call TRBJ1-1; D ambiguous. The sample consisted of blood. The source is a young man in good health. CDR3 sequence reads: CASSFPGENTEAFF. CDR3 bases: TGTGCCAGCAGCTTCCCGGGTGAGAACACTGAAGCTTTCTTT.